The clone carrying this T cell receptor (beta chain) showed up just once. In the source study's methods: The authors estimated nucleated cell counts from reference gene primer amplification. Profiled with immunoSEQ multiplex PCR; TCRdb holds only in-frame clones, not every one. V, J and clone size are those of that table, while D and trimming were read from the DNA. The table includes around 100,000 clones, 84% detected once. The sample originates from a study of blood T cell repertoires in COVID-19. Looking at the study overall: The United States, Italy and Spain provided the acute and convalescent COVID-19 samples. Sources were T cells, B-cell-depleted T cells, or PBMCs; the material itself was cDNA or gDNA.

The CDR3 has 15 amino acids. V was trimmed by 6 bases and J by 0 bases, leaving 14 bases between them. CDR1 and CDR2 from the germline V gene are MNHEY and SMNVEV (reference sequence). The chain links TRBV27 to TRBJ1-2, with TRBD1 as a possible D gene (6 bases). The sequence came from a human donor in a cohort sampled during active COVID-19. Sequencing was done on a sample of peripheral blood. CDR3 coding DNA: TGTGCCAGCAGGGCGACAGGTACAGCTAACTATGGCTACACCTTC. It yields the protein CASRATGTANYGYTF.